These T cell receptor beta chains were read from a single sample in a study of OX40 agonist ivuxolimab in advanced cancers. Produced via immunoSEQ multiplex PCR; TCRdb's table is partial and in-frame only. The sample holds more than 60,000 clones, roughly nine tenths seen once. This specimen was CD4+ or CD8+ T cells sorted from blood, taken in a trial of the OX40 agonist ivuxolimab. The receptors were sampled from an adult with an advanced solid tumor such as melanoma, head and neck, liver or kidney cancer. Each CDR3 is given with its conserved first and last residue.

CDR3 protein	V gene	J gene
CASSPLTSNEQFF	TRBV6-6	TRBJ2-1
CAWSVPGQGLYEQYF	TRBV30	TRBJ2-7
CASSPGSGVKNEQFF	TRBV18	TRBJ2-1
CASSYSRTGGGYTF	TRBV6-5	TRBJ1-2
CASDINSYEQYF	TRBV6-5	TRBJ2-7
CASSLARQTYGYTF	TRBV5-1	TRBJ1-2
CASSLAQETQYF	TRBV5-1	TRBJ2-5
CATKERANEKLFF	TRBV6-1	TRBJ1-4
CASSPLTLLAGHEQFF	TRBV18	TRBJ2-1
CASNRGGPGNTIYF	TRBV6-6	TRBJ1-3
CASSLGSGIANTGELFF	TRBV11-3	TRBJ2-2
CASSEREVYEQYF	TRBV2	TRBJ2-7
CASSLFVSYNEQFF	TRBV5-1	TRBJ2-1
CASGTGLGQETQYF	TRBV12-5	TRBJ2-5
CASSGGGPYEQYF	TRBV28	NA
CASSLGLAGPTGELFF	TRBV7-2	TRBJ2-2
CAWRMATYNSPLHF	TRBV30	TRBJ1-6
CSVETGGTGRTFF	TRBV29-1	TRBJ1-1
CASSRGDRGRGETQYF	TRBV19	TRBJ2-5
CASSPLDRGNYGYTF	TRBV7-2	TRBJ1-2
CASSVDREIIHEQYF	TRBV7-9	TRBJ2-7
CASSLAGTSAYNEQFF	TRBV5-1	TRBJ2-1
CASSYIYEQYF	TRBV6-1	TRBJ2-7
CASSLEPNTEAFF	TRBV7-9	TRBJ1-1
CASSPIMNTEAFF	TRBV14	TRBJ1-1
CASSAGTGTYNEQFF	TRBV7-7	TRBJ2-1
CASSLVGGQNYGYTF	TRBV5-1	TRBJ1-2
CASTRTSGSRGETQYF	TRBV6-4	TRBJ2-5
CAWSVKSLQGYTF	TRBV30	TRBJ1-2
CASSILQGSLGTEAFF	TRBV19	TRBJ1-1
CASSLGGDYEQYF	TRBV11-3	TRBJ2-7
CASSSGLAGSGANVLTF	TRBV7-7	TRBJ2-6
CAIRLQGGDEKLFF	TRBV28	TRBJ1-4
CASIGYTAEAFF	TRBV6-5	TRBJ1-1
CASKPGGGNTEAFF	TRBV19	TRBJ1-1
CASRPGQGYSDTQYF	TRBV5-5	TRBJ2-3
CASTLAGTGGVEQYF	TRBV6-1	TRBJ2-7
CASSLDRRISYEQYF	TRBV11-2	TRBJ2-7
CASSNARHHTNYGYTF	TRBV19	TRBJ1-2
CASSPPFQGQGYWEQYF	TRBV18	TRBJ2-7
CASSEGLFGRNQPQHF	TRBV6-1	TRBJ1-5
CASSADWDTEAFF	TRBV9	TRBJ1-1
CASSSPFIAGPYNEQFF	TRBV7-6	TRBJ2-1
CASGLVPGETGGYTF	TRBV12-5	TRBJ1-2
CASSYSGSYEQYF	TRBV6-5	TRBJ2-7
CASSLALSDSTDTQYF	TRBV7-9	TRBJ2-3
CASSQNPTSGGEDTQYF	TRBV7-2	TRBJ2-3